The clone carrying this T cell receptor beta chain was recorded at least ten times. Germline lookup yields CDR1 SEHNR and CDR2 FQNEAQ (reference sequence). CDR3 size: 14 residues. V trimming: 7 bases; J trimming: 4 bases; junction bases outside the gene matches: 9. Amplification yielded TCR beta CDR3 regions, with RNA transcripts as the source. Initially, a first-round RT-PCR of the TCR CDR3 employed the HTBI primer set. TCRdb fed the multiplex PCR reads into MiXCR, producing one record per CDR3 protein. The profile covers 600,000 or so distinct CDR3 sequences, with approximately 15% appearing a single time and over 6% taken by the ten largest. This sample was taken from a study of T cells in Graves' hyperthyroidism and ophthalmopathy.

This receptor was taken from a woman aged 18-29 years with Graves' ophthalmopathy. The sequencing input was blood. The chain recombines TRBV7-9 with TRBJ1-2; TRBD1 matches at 7 bases. In nucleotides, the CDR3 is TGTGCCAGCACCGGGACAGCCTCTGGCTATGGCTACACCTTC. Translation gives CASTGTASGYGYTF. The full variable domain, rest sourced from reference TRBV7-9 and TRBJ1-2, is DTGVSQNPRHKITKRGQNVTFRCDPISEHNRLYWYRQTLGQGPEFLTYFQNEAQLEKSRLLSDRFSAERPKGSFSTLEIQRTEQGDSAMYLCASTGTASGYGYTFGSGTRLTVV.